These 16 T cell receptor beta chains were all obtained from the same sample, sequenced in a study of T cells expressing NK-cell markers. TCRdb reprocessed the 5' RACE reads and reports one entry per CDR3 protein, with no DNA. This table lists about 440,000 distinct CDR3 sequences. Specimen: blood T cells: a sorted CD56 or NKG2C T cell subset, CD4+ or CD8+ T cells, or bulk PBMC T cells (not recorded which). The receptors were gathered from a woman aged 18 to 75 in good health.

The rearrangement joins TRBV2 to TRBJ2-2; TCRdb selects TRBD2, and the lack of DNA leaves this call unchecked. Germline loops: CDR1 SNHLY, CDR2 FYNNEI. The CDR3 is 13 amino acids. CDR3 loop: CASMRQEAGELFF. Together with reference TRBV2 and TRBJ2-2, the CDR3 gives the full variable domain: EPEVTQTPSHQVTQMGQEVILRCVPISNHLYFYWYRQILGQKVEFLVSFYNNEISEKSEIFDDQFSVERPDGSNFTLKIRSTKLEDSAMYFCASMRQEAGELFFGEGSRLTVL.

The genes are TRBV7-9 and TRBJ2-1; TCRdb proposes TRBD2, but this gene call is untestable without DNA. This CDR3 has 14 residues. The germline gives CDR1 SEHNR, CDR2 FQNEAQ (reference sequence). CDR3 region: CASSQPGLVIGEFF. Using reference TRBV7-9 and TRBJ2-1 for the parts outside the CDR3, the full variable domain is DTGVSQNPRHKITKRGQNVTFRCDPISEHNRLYWYRQTLGQGPEFLTYFQNEAQLEKSRLLSDRFSAERPKGSFSTLEIQRTEQGDSAMYLCASSQPGLVIGEFFGPGTRLTVL.

The chain links TRBV7-8 to TRBJ1-5; the TCRdb D gene call, TRBD1, has no DNA to confirm it. The CDR3 totals 15 residues. Germline-derived CDR1 and CDR2 are SGHVS and FQNEAQ. This chain's CDR3 is CASSLPQGARQPQHF.

The chain recombines TRBV4-1 with TRBJ2-5; TCRdb reports TRBD1, a call that lacks DNA to check it against. The CDR3 consists of 18 residues. CDR1 and CDR2 (germline): MGHRA, YSYEKL. This CDR3 is CASSQFNSGTADQETQYF.

CDR3 sequence: CASSITQSRTQLHF. V and J are TRBV19 and TRBJ1-6; as DNA is missing, the TRBD1 call by TCRdb cannot be tested. The CDR3 extends over 14 amino acids. CDR1 and CDR2 from the germline V gene are LNHDA and SQIVND (reference sequence).

The rearrangement joins TRBV20-1 to TRBJ2-3; there is no DNA to check the TCRdb D call of TRBD1. Germline CDR1 and CDR2: DFQATT and SNEGSKA (reference sequence). The length of the CDR3 is 12 residues. Here the CDR3 reads CSPRWGTDTQYF.

The rearrangement links TRBV29-1 to TRBJ2-7; TCRdb designates TRBD2, a call that cannot be tested without DNA. Germline V gene sequence: CDR1 SQVTM, CDR2 ANQGSEA. The CDR3 has 17 residues. This CDR3 is CSVEGLGASGRPVGQYF.

V is TRBV4-2 and J is TRBJ1-4; TCRdb selects TRBD1, and the lack of DNA leaves this call unchecked. This CDR3 region has 16 residues. Looked up from germline, CDR1 is LGHNA and CDR2 is YNFKEQ. CDR3 sequence: CASSQGDRGQAEKLFF.

The V call is TRBV20-1, the J call TRBJ1-3; the TRBD1 assignment by TCRdb is unverifiable without DNA. The germline CDR1 and CDR2 sequences are DFQATT and SNEGSKA (reference sequence). The CDR3 extends over 16 amino acids. CDR3 amino acids: CSARSYPDRAGNTIYF.

V usage is TRBV20-1 and J usage is TRBJ2-4; the TCRdb D gene call, TRBD1, has no DNA to confirm it. This CDR3 region has 16 residues. Germline CDR1 reads DFQATT; CDR2 reads SNEGSKA (reference sequence). The CDR3 is CSARFLAGRGKNIQYF.

V usage is TRBV20-1 and J usage is TRBJ2-1; the TCRdb call, TRBD2, lacks DNA for checking. Germline lookup yields CDR1 DFQATT and CDR2 SNEGSKA (reference sequence). This CDR3 region has 15 residues. CDR3 amino acids: CSAAKRGGSYNEQFF.

The chain employs TRBV27 and TRBJ2-1; TCRdb's assignment of TRBD1 cannot be checked, as there is no DNA. The V gene's germline CDR1 is MNHEY and CDR2 SMNVEV (reference sequence). The CDR3 spans 15 residues. The CDR3: CASSPGGGPYNEQFF.

This chain connects TRBV6-1 to TRBJ2-2; TCRdb names TRBD1, which stays unverified in the absence of DNA. The CDR3 is made up of 14 amino acids. Germline V gives CDR1 MNHNS, CDR2 SASEGT. The CDR3 is CASGSGQGIGELFF.

This chain connects TRBV27 to TRBJ2-5; TCRdb outputs TRBD1, but without DNA this stays unchecked. Germline V gene sequence: CDR1 MNHEY, CDR2 SMNVEV (reference sequence). The CDR3 runs to 13 residues. CDR3: CASSSPLRETQYF.

The chain recombines TRBV6-1 with TRBJ1-2; TCRdb gives TRBD1 as the D gene, but with no DNA this cannot be confirmed. Germline CDR1 MNHNS, CDR2 SASEGT. This CDR3 has 14 residues. The CDR3 sequence: CASSNEGGGYGYTF.

This sequence joins TRBV4-2 and TRBJ1-4; with no DNA, the TCRdb D assignment of TRBD1 cannot be verified. The CDR3 loop spans 18 amino acids. CDR1 and CDR2 from the germline V gene are LGHNA and YNFKEQ. CDR3 in amino acids: CASSRTGQGAGSNEKLFF.